The rows below give T cell receptor beta chains drawn from one sample of a study of cytomegalovirus exposure and HLA in healthy donors. Some clones are missing from TCRdb's copy, which holds only in-frame ones; the method was immunoSEQ multiplex PCR. Of some 150,000 clones in the sample, about 80% were seen once. The material sequenced was PBMCs. These receptor sequences come from a woman in her thirties or forties in good health and CMV-seronegative. The CDR3 runs from the conserved cysteine through the conserved F or W.

j_gene | v_gene | CDR3aa
TRBJ2-2 | TRBV5-1 | CASSFPLDREDTGELFF
TRBJ2-7 | TRBV6-6 | CASSRTGLYEQYF
TRBJ2-5 | TRBV5-1 | CASSLGGETGMETQYF
TRBJ1-1 | TRBV25-1 | CASSDSLGARNTEAFF
TRBJ2-7 | TRBV7-9 | CASSHIAPSYEQYF
TRBJ2-5 | TRBV28 | CASSPIAGGGQETQYF
TRBJ1-6 | TRBV6-1 | CASRTAGSPLHF
TRBJ2-2 | TRBV18 | CASSSVASTGELFF
TRBJ2-1 | TRBV25-1 | CASSERQGRVNEQFF
TRBJ2-1 | TRBV6-1 | CASKPVVANNEQFF
TRBJ2-3 | TRBV7-2 | CASSQTVSTDTQYF
TRBJ1-3 | TRBV28 | CAITGTGGPGNTIYF
TRBJ1-2 | TRBV6-1 | CASSAGQGANFYGYTF
TRBJ1-1 | TRBV5-1 | CASSLAPTGTPLHTEAFF
TRBJ2-1 | TRBV7-2 | CASSPGWQGPAPFF
TRBJ1-4 | TRBV7-2 | CASSPRRGANEKLFF
TRBJ1-2 | TRBV6-6 | CASSYSGAQAKHGYTF
TRBJ1-1 | TRBV5-8 | CASSLYRRANTEAFF
TRBJ1-1 | TRBV7-9 | CASSQDSLEAFF
TRBJ2-3 | TRBV30 | CAWGAGGANTDTQYF
TRBJ1-2 | TRBV9 | CASSFNRGGEDYGYTF
TRBJ2-7 | TRBV9 | CASSPYLAGAYYEQYF
TRBJ2-7 | TRBV7-9 | CASSLIGLAYEQYF
TRBJ2-2 | TRBV5-1 | CAARPGAGMSPGELFF
TRBJ1-2 | TRBV6-1 | CAIHGDRVWDTF
TRBJ1-2 | TRBV9 | CASSATISAGYGYTF
TRBJ1-2 | TRBV29-1 | CSVPGTVGPHYGYTF
TRBJ1-3 | TRBV5-1 | CASSSNQGSGNTIYF
TRBJ2-7 | TRBV2 | CASRGEVSSYEQYF
TRBJ2-3 | TRBV15 | CATSAGDRLSDTQYF
TRBJ1-2 | TRBV7-2 | CASSPTGGYTF
TRBJ2-3 | TRBV10-1 | CASSAGGPTDTQYF
TRBJ1-1 | TRBV6-6 | CASSQDSRSTEAFF